What follows are 5 T cell receptor beta chains derived from one specimen sequenced in a study of shared clonotypes between healthy human individuals. Data came from immunoSEQ multiplex PCR; TCRdb stores just in-frame clones and leaves some out. The table has roughly 2,500,000 clones, 80% to 95% seen once; the top ten hold more than 0.35%. The sample comprised naive CD4+ T cells from PBMCs. Subset given: CD45RA+ positively selected. The receptors were sampled from a man younger than 35 in good health. Some clones in this sample may be carry-over from other donors' samples.

The chain uses TRBV2 and TRBJ2-7; 8 bases align to TRBD2. The germline gives CDR1 SNHLY, CDR2 FYNNEI. The CDR3 extends over 17 amino acids. V shed 2 bases and J 0 bases; nucleotides not matched to a gene: 9. For the CDR3, the DNA is TGTGCCAGCAGTGAACGGATCGGGGGGGCCCTCTCCTACGAGCAGTACTTC. Encoded protein: CASSERIGGALSYEQYF.

The V call is TRBV29-1, the J call TRBJ2-7; perhaps TRBD2 as D (5 bases). V dropped 6 bases and J dropped 2 bases, with 20 bases sitting between them. The CDR3 is 15 amino acids. The V gene's germline CDR1 is SQVTM and CDR2 ANQGSEA. Written as DNA, the CDR3 is TGCAGCGTCCCCCGAGGGCCTCGAGACCCCTACGAGCAGTACTTC. Translating gives CSVPRGPRDPYEQYF.

In its sample, this clone was seen once. The rearrangement joins TRBV7-2 to TRBJ1-2; possible D gene TRBD1, 5 bases. CDR1 is SGHTA, CDR2 FQGNSA, per germline. Trimming stripped 5 bases from V and 7 bases from J, with 17 bases between. The CDR3 contains 14 residues. The CDR3 region has the DNA TGTGCCAGCAGCCCCGAACCAGGGTCCGGTGGCTACACCTTC. This gives the protein CASSPEPGSGGYTF.

This chain links TRBV27 with TRBJ2-5; 10 bases are a match to TRBD2. V trimming: 6 bases; J trimming: 7 bases; junction bases outside the gene matches: 8. Germline V CDR1 and CDR2: MNHEY, SMNVEV (reference sequence). This CDR3 is built from 14 residues. The CDR3: CASRKVAGGGTQYF. The DNA for the CDR3 is TGTGCCAGCAGGAAGGTAGCGGGAGGCGGGACCCAGTACTTC.

The V call is TRBV27, the J call TRBJ1-3, with D possibly matching TRBD1 (6 bases). The V gene lost 5 bases and the J gene lost 3 bases, with 11 bases spanning the gap. Germline assignment: CDR1 MNHEY and CDR2 SMNVEV (reference sequence). The CDR3 loop spans 14 amino acids. CDR3 sequence: CASSQSRGGNTIYF. Written as DNA, the CDR3 is TGTGCCAGCAGTCAGAGCAGGGGTGGAAACACCATATATTTT.